Included here is one T cell receptor beta chain sequence, with context. This sample was included in a study of T cell changes during pregnancy in multiple sclerosis. Assay: immunoSEQ multiplex PCR; the TCRdb copy retains only in-frame clones and omits some. In the table there are approximately 27,000 clones, about 89% of which are singletons. The CDR3 has 15 amino acids. Trimming cost V 1 base and J 5 bases, with 14 bases left between them. Germline V CDR1 and CDR2: SGHAT, FQNNGV. The chain links TRBV11-2 to TRBJ1-1; D gene ambiguous. Sample: CD8+ T cells from peripheral blood mononuclear cells, taken before pregnancy. This receptor was identified in a female donor with multiple sclerosis, enrolled in a pregnancy study. The CDR3 coding sequence is TGTGCCAGCAGCTTAGTCGGGAAGGGCGGGACTGAAGCTTTCTTT. Translating gives CASSLVGKGGTEAFF.